This entry lists 17 T cell receptor beta chains sequenced from one sample in a study of T cells after yellow fever vaccination. MiXCR, run by TCRdb on the 5' RACE reads, gives a single entry per CDR3 protein. The sample yields roughly 62,000 distinct CDR3 sequences, around 7% seen once. This material consisted of CD8+ T cells sorted from PBMCs, taken on the day of the first yellow fever vaccination. These TCRs come from a man between 18 and 35 years old who received the YFV17D yellow fever vaccine.

This clonotype was found many times. The chain combines TRBV20-1 with TRBJ1-5; 10 nucleotides match TRBD1. From germline, CDR1 is DFQATT and CDR2 SNEGSKA (reference sequence). Trimming at V came to 6 bases and at J to 5 bases, leaving 4 bases not matched to a gene. The CDR3 has 13 amino acids. The CDR3 coding sequence is TGCAGTGCCCTGACAGGGGGCGATCAGCCCCAGCATTTT. Its translation is CSALTGGDQPQHF.

This clonotype was picked up many times. This chain joins TRBV12-3 or TRBV12-4 and TRBJ2-3, with D unclear. The germline V and J ends were trimmed by 6 bases and 3 bases, with 13 bases remaining between them. This CDR3 spans 14 amino acids. The CDR3 DNA reads TGTGCCAGCAGAACGTACAGCTCTACAGATACGCAGTATTTT. It encodes CASRTYSSTDTQYF.

This clonotype was observed a handful of times. Here the CDR3 DNA reads TGTGCCAGCAGTTTGGGCGGGGCCCGGGAGCTGTTTTTT. Its protein is CASSLGGARELFF. The genes are TRBV27 and TRBJ2-2; maybe TRBD2 (6 bases). Germline-derived CDR1 and CDR2 are MNHEY and SMNVEV (reference sequence). CDR3 length: 13 amino acids. The germline V and J ends were trimmed by 3 bases and 9 bases, with 11 bases remaining between them.

A few counts support this clonotype. The chain couples TRBV29-1 to TRBJ2-7, with 10 nucleotides matching TRBD1. The CDR3 has 13 residues. The germline gives CDR1 SQVTM, CDR2 ANQGSEA. Trimming removed 6 bases from V and 0 bases from J; junction bases left unmatched: 2. The DNA of the CDR3 is TGCAGCGTCCGGGACAGGGGCTCCTACGAGCAGTACTTC. Protein: CSVRDRGSYEQYF.

This clonotype has just one count. The J gene is TRBJ2-5, the V gene TRBV10-3, with TRBD2 matching 8 bases. This CDR3 has 15 amino acids. Trimming removed 11 bases from V and 5 bases from J; junction bases left unmatched: 16. Germline V gene data show CDR1 as ENHRY and CDR2 as SYGVKD. CDR3: CASSDGGGLRETQYF. CDR3 DNA: TGTGCCTCGAGCGACGGCGGGGGGCTTCGGGAGACCCAGTACTTC.

Comment on this clonotype: One base away lies a much larger clone, so this may be a sequencing read error. This chain joins TRBV7-9 and TRBJ2-7; D is uncertain. This CDR3 is 12 amino acids long. Trimming stripped 5 bases from V and 2 bases from J, with 7 bases between. Germline CDR1 is SEHNR and CDR2 is FQNEAQ (reference sequence). This chain's CDR3 is CASSARAYEQYV. The DNA of the CDR3 is TGTGCCAGCAGCGCAAGAGCCTACGAGCAGTACGTC.

J is TRBJ2-5 and V is TRBV11-2, with TRBD2 identical over 9 bases. The germline gives CDR1 SGHAT, CDR2 FQNNGV. The CDR3 length is 14 residues. V gave up 3 bases and J gave up 4 bases; unmatched junction bases: 3. The CDR3 bases are TGTGCCAGCAGCTTGGCGGGGGGGCGAGAGACCCAGTACTTC. The encoded protein is CASSLAGGRETQYF.

This rearrangement joins TRBV19 to TRBJ1-3; no reliable D call. The V gene's germline CDR1 is LNHDA and CDR2 SQIVND (reference sequence). This CDR3 has 16 residues. V dropped 5 bases and J dropped 0 bases, with 14 bases sitting between them. The CDR3 DNA reads as TGTGCCAGTAGTGGAGGATTTATGAACTCTGGAAACACCATATATTTT. It translates to CASSGGFMNSGNTIYF. The full variable domain, completed using reference TRBV19 and TRBJ1-3, is DGGITQSPKYLFRKEGQNVTLSCEQNLNHDAMYWYRQDPGQGLRLIYYSQIVNDFQKGDIAEGYSVSREKKESFPLTVTSAQKNPTAFYLCASSGGFMNSGNTIYFGEGSWLTVV.

The V call is TRBV4-1, the J call TRBJ2-3, with no clear D. The V gene's germline CDR1 is MGHRA and CDR2 YSYEKL. The CDR3 sequence is 13 residues long. Deletions cut 1 base from V and 0 bases from J, with 2 bases between. The CDR3 nucleotides read TGCGCCAGCAGCCAAGGAAGCACAGATACGCAGTATTTT. It translates to CASSQGSTDTQYF.

There are many counts of this clonotype. The chain employs TRBV10-3 and TRBJ1-2, with TRBD1 identical over 7 bases. The CDR3 is made up of 16 amino acids. The trim removed 3 bases at V and 2 bases at J, leaving 9 bases unmatched. Germline V gives CDR1 ENHRY, CDR2 SYGVKD. The CDR3 sequence: CAISDAGQVSNYGYTF. The CDR3 DNA reads TGTGCCATCAGTGATGCCGGACAGGTTTCGAACTATGGCTACACCTTC.

This clonotype has only a few counts. The chain carries TRBV4-3 and TRBJ1-1; D is unresolved. CDR1 LGHNA and CDR2 YSLEER come from the germline V gene. CDR3 length: 15 residues. Trimming took 0 bases from V and 3 from J, leaving 11 bases between them. CDR3 in DNA: TGCGCCAGCAGCCAAGAAGTGCATCTCTACACTGAAGCTTTCTTT. This encodes CASSQEVHLYTEAFF.

This clonotype was seen repeatedly, ten times or more. The genes are TRBV20-1 and TRBJ2-7; D possibly corresponds to TRBD1 (5 bases). This CDR3 comprises 12 residues. V was clipped by 3 bases and J by 2 bases, with 8 bases between them. Per germline, CDR1 DFQATT and CDR2 SNEGSKA (reference sequence). The CDR3 loop is CSASDSTYEQYV. Written as DNA, the CDR3 is TGCAGTGCTAGCGACAGTACCTACGAGCAGTACGTC.

The chain joins TRBV4-2 to TRBJ2-5, with D possibly TRBD1 on 6 matching bases. V was trimmed by 0 bases and J by 2 bases, leaving 13 bases between them. Looked up from germline, CDR1 is LGHNA and CDR2 is YNFKEQ. The CDR3 consists of 16 residues. The CDR3 nucleotides are TGTGCCAGCAGCCAAGATTGGACAGAGTTACAAGAGACCCAGTACTTC. Translated: CASSQDWTELQETQYF.

This clonotype was picked up many times. The chain links TRBV7-2 to TRBJ2-1; 14 nucleotides align to TRBD2. Germline V lookup: CDR1 SGHTA, CDR2 FQGNSA. Trimming took 4 bases from V and 4 from J; bases not matched to a gene: 6. The CDR3 loop spans 17 amino acids. CDR3 DNA sequence: TGTGCCAGCAGCTCGCGACTAGCGGGGGGGCCATACAATGAGCAGTTCTTC. It specifies CASSSRLAGGPYNEQFF.

This clonotype was detected ten times or more. J is TRBJ2-1 and V is TRBV24-1; 9 positions agree with TRBD2. The CDR3 has 16 amino acids. The germline gives CDR1 KGHDR, CDR2 SFDVKD. The V gene end was trimmed by 2 bases and the J gene end by 9 bases; junction bases not matched to a gene: 10. For the CDR3, the DNA is TGTGCCACCAGTGATTCCGCGGGGGGGCGAATTGTTGAGCAGTTCTTC. Encoded protein: CATSDSAGGRIVEQFF.

The table lists this clonotype with a few counts. V and J are TRBV5-1 and TRBJ1-1, with a possible D match to TRBD1 (6 bases). V was trimmed by 2 bases and J by 1 base, leaving 9 bases between them. The CDR3 runs to 14 residues. Germline CDR1 reads SGHRS; CDR2 reads YFSETQ. Here the CDR3 DNA reads TGCGCCAGCAGCTTTAGGGGGAGGAACACTGAAGCTTTCTTT. Translating it yields CASSFRGRNTEAFF.

This clonotype was counted many times. This sequence joins TRBV20-1 and TRBJ2-5, with unresolved D. Germline loops: CDR1 DFQATT, CDR2 SNEGSKA (reference sequence). The CDR3 totals 14 residues. The V gene lost 2 bases and the J gene lost 0 bases, with 10 bases spanning the gap. CDR3: CSARKKWDQETQYF. CDR3 sequence (DNA): TGCAGTGCTAGAAAAAAGTGGGACCAAGAGACCCAGTACTTC.